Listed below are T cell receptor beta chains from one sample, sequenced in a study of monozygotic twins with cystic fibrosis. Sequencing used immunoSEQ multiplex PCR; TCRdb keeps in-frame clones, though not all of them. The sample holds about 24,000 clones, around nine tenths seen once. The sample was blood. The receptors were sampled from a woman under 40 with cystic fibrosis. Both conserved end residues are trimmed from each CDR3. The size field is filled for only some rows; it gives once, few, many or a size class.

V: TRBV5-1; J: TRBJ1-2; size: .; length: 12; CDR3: ASSFSRDSYGYT
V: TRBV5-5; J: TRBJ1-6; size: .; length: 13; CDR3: ASTLGASYNSPLH
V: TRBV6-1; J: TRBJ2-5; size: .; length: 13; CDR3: ASRPRDRGWETQY
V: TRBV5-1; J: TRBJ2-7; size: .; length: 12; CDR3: ASSPGQGQDEQY
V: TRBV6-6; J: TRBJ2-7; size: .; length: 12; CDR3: ASSGTGVSYEQY
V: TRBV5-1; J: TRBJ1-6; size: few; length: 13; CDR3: ASSSVTGGGSPLH
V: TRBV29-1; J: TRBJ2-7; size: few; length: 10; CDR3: SVEAGTYEQY
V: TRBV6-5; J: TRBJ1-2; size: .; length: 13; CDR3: ASSSPRKANYGYT
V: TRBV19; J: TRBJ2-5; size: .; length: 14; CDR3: ASSMLSSGLRETQY
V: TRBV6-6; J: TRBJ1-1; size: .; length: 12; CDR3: ASRSEQGWTEAF
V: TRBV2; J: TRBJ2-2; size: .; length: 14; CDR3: ASRLLAGGNTGELF
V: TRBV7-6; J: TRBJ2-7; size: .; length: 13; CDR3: ASSLWAGGTYEQY
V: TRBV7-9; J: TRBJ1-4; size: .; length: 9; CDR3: ASSFYEKLF
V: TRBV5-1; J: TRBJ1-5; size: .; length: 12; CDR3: ASSLAGGNQPQH
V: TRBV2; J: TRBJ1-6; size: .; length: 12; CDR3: ASRRSSYNSPLH
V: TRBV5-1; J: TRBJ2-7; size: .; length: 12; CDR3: ASSLLAGGGEQY
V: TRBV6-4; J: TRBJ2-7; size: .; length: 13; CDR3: ASSPSGTSGDEQY
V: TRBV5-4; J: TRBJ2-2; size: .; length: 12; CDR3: ASRTGPNTGELF
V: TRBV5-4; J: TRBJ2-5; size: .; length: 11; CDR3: ASSQGAGETQY
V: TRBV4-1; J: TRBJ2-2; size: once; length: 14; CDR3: ASSQVGGWDTGELF
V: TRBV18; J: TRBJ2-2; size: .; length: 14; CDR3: ASSPNGHRNTGELF
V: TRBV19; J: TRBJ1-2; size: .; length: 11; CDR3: ASSIERGYGYT